This TCR beta chain is drawn from a study of cytomegalovirus exposure and HLA in healthy donors. PCR was performed using 60 Vbeta and 13 Jbeta primers. The protocol was immunoSEQ multiplex PCR, while the TCRdb copy is restricted to in-frame clones and leaves out a portion. The table includes more than 100,000 clones, 60% to 85% detected once. Germline values: CDR1 SGHVS, CDR2 FNYEAQ. This CDR3 is built from 15 residues. The ends lost 1 base at V and 6 bases at J; junction bases unmatched: 6. Study observations and caveats: The authors confirmed in vitro that three CMV-associated chains were specific for CMV antigens. Across donors, most TCRs were seen rarely, yet some public ones were widespread. Across donors, presence/absence analyses took sequencing depth to be roughly uniform.

On this clone: Its antigen is currently unknown.

The chain couples TRBV7-6 to TRBJ2-1; TRBD2 matches 7 bases. Sample: PBMCs. The receptor comes from a man aged 45-65 years in good health and CMV-seropositive. CDR3 loop: CASSLGMTGGNEQFF. The CDR3 DNA follows: TGTGCCAGCAGCTTAGGGATGACGGGAGGCAATGAGCAGTTCTTC.